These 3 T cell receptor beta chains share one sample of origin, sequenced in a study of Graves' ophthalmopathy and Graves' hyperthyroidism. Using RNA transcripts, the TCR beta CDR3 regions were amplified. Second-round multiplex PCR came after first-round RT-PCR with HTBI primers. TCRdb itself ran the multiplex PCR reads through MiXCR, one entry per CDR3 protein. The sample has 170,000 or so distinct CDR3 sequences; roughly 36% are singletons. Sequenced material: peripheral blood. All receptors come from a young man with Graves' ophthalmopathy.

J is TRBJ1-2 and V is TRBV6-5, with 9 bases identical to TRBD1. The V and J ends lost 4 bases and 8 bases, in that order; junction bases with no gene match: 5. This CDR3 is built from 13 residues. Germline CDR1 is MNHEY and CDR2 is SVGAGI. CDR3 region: CASSFRDRDGYTF. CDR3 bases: TGTGCCAGCAGTTTCCGGGACAGGGACGGCTACACCTTC.

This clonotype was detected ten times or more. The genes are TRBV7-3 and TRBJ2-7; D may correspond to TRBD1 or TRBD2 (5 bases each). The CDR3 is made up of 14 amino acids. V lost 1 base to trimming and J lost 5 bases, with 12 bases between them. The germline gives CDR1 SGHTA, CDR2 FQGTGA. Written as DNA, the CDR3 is TGTGCCAGCAGCTTAAGAGTAGGGACGGACGAGCAGTACTTC. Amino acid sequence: CASSLRVGTDEQYF.

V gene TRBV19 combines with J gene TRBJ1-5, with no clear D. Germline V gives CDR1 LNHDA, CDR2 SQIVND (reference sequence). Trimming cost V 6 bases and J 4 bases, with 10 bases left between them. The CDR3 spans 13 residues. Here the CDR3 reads CASRVFGNQPQHF. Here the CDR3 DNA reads TGTGCCAGTAGGGTTTTCGGGAATCAGCCCCAGCATTTT.